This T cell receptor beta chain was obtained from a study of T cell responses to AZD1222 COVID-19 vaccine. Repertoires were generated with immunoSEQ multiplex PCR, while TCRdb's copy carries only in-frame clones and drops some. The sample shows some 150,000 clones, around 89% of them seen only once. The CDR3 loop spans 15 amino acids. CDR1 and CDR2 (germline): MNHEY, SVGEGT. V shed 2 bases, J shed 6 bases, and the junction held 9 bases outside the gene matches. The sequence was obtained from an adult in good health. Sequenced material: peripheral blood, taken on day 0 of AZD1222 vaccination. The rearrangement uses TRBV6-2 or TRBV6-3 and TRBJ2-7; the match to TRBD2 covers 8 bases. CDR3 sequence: CASSYGPTSGIEQYF. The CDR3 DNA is TGTGCCAGCAGTTACGGTCCAACTAGCGGAATCGAGCAGTACTTC.